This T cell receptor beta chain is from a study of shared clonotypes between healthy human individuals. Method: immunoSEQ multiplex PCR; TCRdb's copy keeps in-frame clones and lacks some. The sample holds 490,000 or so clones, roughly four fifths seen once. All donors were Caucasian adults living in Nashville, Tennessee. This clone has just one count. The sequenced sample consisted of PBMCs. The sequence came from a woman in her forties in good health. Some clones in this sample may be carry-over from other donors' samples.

The CDR3, as DNA: TGTGCCAGCATACCCAGGGCGACCCCTGAAGCTTTCTTT. It yields the protein CASIPRATPEAFF. The chain combines TRBV6-1 with TRBJ1-1; tentatively, D is TRBD1 (5 bases). This CDR3 is 13 amino acids long. CDR1 is MNHNS and CDR2 is SASEGT in the germline V gene. The germline V and J ends were trimmed by 7 bases and 6 bases, with 15 bases remaining between them.